The next 11 T cell receptor beta chains were all read from a single sample in a study of blood T cell repertoires in COVID-19. Only in-frame clones appear in the TCRdb table, and some are missing; sequencing was by immunoSEQ multiplex PCR. The table includes under 75,000 clones, around 83% detected once. Sequencing used peripheral blood. Every receptor here comes from a human donor in a cohort sampled during active COVID-19.

This chain links TRBV6-1 with TRBJ1-5; D gene unclear. The germline CDR1 and CDR2 sequences are MNHNS and SASEGT. V lost 2 bases, J lost 2 bases, and 10 bases lay in between. The CDR3 has 15 residues. CDR3: CASSEWHQRNQPQHF. The DNA for the CDR3 is TGTGCCAGCAGTGAATGGCACCAACGCAATCAGCCCCAGCATTTT.

The chain uses TRBV5-1 and TRBJ2-2, with D possibly matching TRBD1 (6 bases). The CDR3 runs 14 residues. The germline V gene has CDR1 SGHRS and CDR2 YFSETQ. With 0 bases removed from V and 3 bases from J, the gap between germline ends came to 6 bases. For the CDR3, the DNA is TGCGCCAGCAGCTTGGACAGGGACACCGGGGAGCTGTTTTTT. Its translation is CASSLDRDTGELFF.

This chain connects TRBV5-4 to TRBJ2-7; the match to TRBD2 covers 13 bases. There are 17 residues in the CDR3. V shed 4 bases, J shed 5 bases, and the junction held 12 bases outside the gene matches. The germline V gene encodes CDR1 SGHNT and CDR2 YYREEE (reference sequence). In DNA form, the CDR3 reads TGTGCCAGCAGCCGGGGAGCAGGACTAGCGGGAGCTCACGAGCAGTACTTC. This gives the protein CASSRGAGLAGAHEQYF.

The rearrangement joins TRBV3-1 (or the pseudogene TRBV3-2) to TRBJ2-1; possibly TRBD1 for D (6 bases). Germline loops: CDR1 LGHDT, CDR2 YNNKEL (reference sequence). CDR3 length: 12 amino acids. V lost 4 bases and J lost 10, with 11 bases in between. In DNA form, the CDR3 reads TGTGCCAGCAGCCGAGGGACAACCGAGCAGTTCTTC. Residues: CASSRGTTEQFF.

This chain uses TRBV5-1 with TRBJ2-4, with TRBD1 matching over 7 bases. CDR3 length: 14 residues. The germline CDR1 and CDR2 sequences are SGHRS and YFSETQ. The V segment lost 0 bases and the J segment 6 bases; nucleotides outside the gene matches: 3. CDR3 loop: CASSLEGTANIQYF. The CDR3 region has the DNA TGCGCCAGCAGCTTGGAAGGGACAGCAAACATTCAGTACTTC.

This chain uses TRBV5-6 with TRBJ1-3; no definite D call. Germline CDR1 SGHDT, CDR2 YYEEEE. The CDR3 is made up of 16 amino acids. V was clipped by 4 bases and J by 2 bases, with 16 bases between them. As DNA, the CDR3 is TGTGCCAGCAGCCTTCTGGCTGGAGGAGCTGGAAACACCATATATTTT. Encoded protein: CASSLLAGGAGNTIYF.

This clone occurred once. V is TRBV7-2 and J is TRBJ2-1, with 8 bases fitting TRBD1. Germline CDR1 is SGHTA and CDR2 is FQGNSA. This CDR3 is 15 amino acids long. V was clipped by 5 bases and J by 3 bases; unmatched bases: 6. The CDR3 sequence is CASSPTGAFYNEQFF. The CDR3 DNA reads TGTGCCAGCAGCCCGACAGGGGCTTTCTACAATGAGCAGTTCTTC.

The chain is built from TRBV2 and TRBJ1-1; no definite D call. The CDR3 has 11 amino acids. CDR1 is SNHLY and CDR2 is FYNNEI in the germline V gene. V was trimmed by 5 bases and J by 3 bases, leaving 4 bases between them. The CDR3 reads CASSQDTEAFF. The CDR3, as DNA: TGTGCCAGCAGTCAGGACACTGAAGCTTTCTTT.

The rearrangement joins TRBV2 to TRBJ1-2; D might be TRBD1 (5 bases). The CDR3 spans 13 residues. Germline V gene sequence: CDR1 SNHLY, CDR2 FYNNEI. V dropped 10 bases and J dropped 4 bases, with 16 bases sitting between them. CDR3 sequence reads: CATSGSVSYGYTF. CDR3 coding DNA: TGTGCCACCTCAGGGTCGGTGAGCTATGGCTACACCTTC.

V is TRBV12-3 or TRBV12-4 and J is TRBJ1-2, with D unresolved. The V end lost 0 bases, the J end lost 6 bases, and 8 bases lay between the germline ends. The CDR3 is 13 residues long. DNA for the CDR3: TGTGCCAGCAGTTTAGCGATGGGAGATGGCTACACCTTC. Protein: CASSLAMGDGYTF.

In DNA form, the CDR3 reads TGTGCCACCAGCCCCACGAGGTTACCGAACACTGAAGCTTTCTTT. As protein: CATSPTRLPNTEAFF. The rearrangement joins TRBV15 to TRBJ1-1; no firm D call. CDR3 length: 15 residues. From germline, CDR1 is LNHNV and CDR2 YYDKDF (reference sequence). Trimming removed 5 bases from V and 1 base from J, with 14 bases in between.